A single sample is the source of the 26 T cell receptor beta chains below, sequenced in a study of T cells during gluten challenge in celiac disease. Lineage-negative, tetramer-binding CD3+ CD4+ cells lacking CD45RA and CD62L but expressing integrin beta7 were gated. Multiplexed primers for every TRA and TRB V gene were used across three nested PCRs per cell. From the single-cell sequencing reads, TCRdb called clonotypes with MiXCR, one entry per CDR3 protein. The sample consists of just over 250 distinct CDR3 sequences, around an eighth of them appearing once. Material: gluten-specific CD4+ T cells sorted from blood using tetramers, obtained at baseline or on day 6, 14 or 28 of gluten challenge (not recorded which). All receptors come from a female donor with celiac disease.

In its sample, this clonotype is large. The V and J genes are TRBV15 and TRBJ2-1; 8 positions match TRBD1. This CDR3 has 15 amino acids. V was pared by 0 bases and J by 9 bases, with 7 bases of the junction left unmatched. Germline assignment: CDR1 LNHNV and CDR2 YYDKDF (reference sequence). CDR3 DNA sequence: TGTGCCACCAGCAGAGATCGGGCAGGGGGCACTGAGCAGTTCTTC. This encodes CATSRDRAGGTEQFF.

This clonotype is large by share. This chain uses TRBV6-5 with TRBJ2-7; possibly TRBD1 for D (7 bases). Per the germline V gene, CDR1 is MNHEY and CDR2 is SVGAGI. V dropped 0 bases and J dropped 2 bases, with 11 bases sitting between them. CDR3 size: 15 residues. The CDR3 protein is CASSYSFRGAYEQYF. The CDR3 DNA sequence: TGTGCCAGCAGTTACTCGTTCAGGGGGGCCTACGAGCAGTACTTC.

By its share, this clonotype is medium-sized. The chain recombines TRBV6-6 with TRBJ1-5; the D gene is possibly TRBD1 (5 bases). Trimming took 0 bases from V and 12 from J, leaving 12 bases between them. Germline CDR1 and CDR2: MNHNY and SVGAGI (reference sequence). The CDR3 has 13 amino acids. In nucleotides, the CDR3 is TGTGCCAGCAGTTACTCTCTGGAAGGGGTCCAGCATTTT. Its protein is CASSYSLEGVQHF.

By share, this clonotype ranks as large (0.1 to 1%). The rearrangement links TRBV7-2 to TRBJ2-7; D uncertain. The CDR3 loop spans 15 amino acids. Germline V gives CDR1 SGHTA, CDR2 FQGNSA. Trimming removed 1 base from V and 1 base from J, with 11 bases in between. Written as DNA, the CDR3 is TGTGCCAGCAGCTTAGTAGGGTACAGTTCCTACGAGCAGTACTTC. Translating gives CASSLVGYSSYEQYF.

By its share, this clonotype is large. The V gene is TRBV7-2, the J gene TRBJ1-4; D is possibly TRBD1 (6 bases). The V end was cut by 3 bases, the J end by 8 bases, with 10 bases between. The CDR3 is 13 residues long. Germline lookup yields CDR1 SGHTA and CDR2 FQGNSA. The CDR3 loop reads CASSFIQGEKLFF. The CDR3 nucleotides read TGTGCCAGCAGCTTCATACAGGGCGAAAAACTGTTTTTT.

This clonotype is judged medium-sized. CDR3 nucleotide sequence: TGTGCCAGCAGCCCTAGACCTGGAATCAGTGAAAAACTGTTTTTT. Encoded protein: CASSPRPGISEKLFF. This chain connects TRBV7-2 to TRBJ1-4; D is undetermined. Deletions cut 5 bases from V and 7 bases from J, with 17 bases between. From germline, CDR1 is SGHTA and CDR2 FQGNSA. The CDR3 sequence is 15 residues long.

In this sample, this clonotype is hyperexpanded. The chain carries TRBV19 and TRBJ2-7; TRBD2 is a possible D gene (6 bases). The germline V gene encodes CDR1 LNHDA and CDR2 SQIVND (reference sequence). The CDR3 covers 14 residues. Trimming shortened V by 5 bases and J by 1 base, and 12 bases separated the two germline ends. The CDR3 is CASSPMGTSYEQYF. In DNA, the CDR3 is TGTGCCAGTAGTCCCATGGGGACTTCCTACGAGCAGTACTTC.

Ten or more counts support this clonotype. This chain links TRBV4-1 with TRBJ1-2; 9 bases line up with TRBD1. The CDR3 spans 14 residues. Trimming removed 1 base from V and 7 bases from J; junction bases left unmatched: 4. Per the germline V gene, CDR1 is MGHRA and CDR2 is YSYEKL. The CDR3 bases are TGCGCCAGCAGCCAAGGACAGGGGGTGATTGGCTACACCTTC. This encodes CASSQGQGVIGYTF.

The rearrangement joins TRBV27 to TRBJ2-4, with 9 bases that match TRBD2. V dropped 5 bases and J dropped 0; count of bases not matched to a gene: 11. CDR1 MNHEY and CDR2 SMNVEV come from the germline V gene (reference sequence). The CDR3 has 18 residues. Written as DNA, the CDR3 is TGTGCCAGCAGTCCCGGGACTAGCAACCCACTAGCCAAAAACATTCAGTACTTC. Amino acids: CASSPGTSNPLAKNIQYF.

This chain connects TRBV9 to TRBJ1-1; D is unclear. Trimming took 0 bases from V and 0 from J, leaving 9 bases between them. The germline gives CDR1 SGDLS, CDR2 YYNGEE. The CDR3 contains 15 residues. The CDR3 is CASSVGGAVNTEAFF. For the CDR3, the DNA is TGTGCCAGCAGCGTAGGCGGAGCCGTGAACACTGAAGCTTTCTTT.

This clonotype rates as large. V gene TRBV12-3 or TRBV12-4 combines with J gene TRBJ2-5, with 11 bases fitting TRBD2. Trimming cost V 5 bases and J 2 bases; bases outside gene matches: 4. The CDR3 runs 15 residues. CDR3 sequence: CASSTRLAGQETQYF. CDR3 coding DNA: TGTGCCAGCAGTACCCGACTAGCGGGGCAAGAGACCCAGTACTTC.

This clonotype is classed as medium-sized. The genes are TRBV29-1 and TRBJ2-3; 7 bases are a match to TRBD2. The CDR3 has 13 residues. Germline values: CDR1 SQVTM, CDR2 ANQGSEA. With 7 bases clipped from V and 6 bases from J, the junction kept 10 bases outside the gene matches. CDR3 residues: CSAVAGWGDTQYF. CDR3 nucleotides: TGCAGCGCCGTAGCGGGTTGGGGGGATACGCAGTATTTT.

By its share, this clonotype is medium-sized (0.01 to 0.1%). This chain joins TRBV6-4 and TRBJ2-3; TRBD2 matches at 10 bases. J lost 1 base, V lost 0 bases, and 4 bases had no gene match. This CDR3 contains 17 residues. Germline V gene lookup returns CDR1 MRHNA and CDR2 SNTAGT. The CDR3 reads CASSDSSGRAGTDTQYF. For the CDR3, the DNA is TGTGCCAGCAGTGACTCGAGCGGGAGGGCCGGCACAGATACGCAGTATTTT.

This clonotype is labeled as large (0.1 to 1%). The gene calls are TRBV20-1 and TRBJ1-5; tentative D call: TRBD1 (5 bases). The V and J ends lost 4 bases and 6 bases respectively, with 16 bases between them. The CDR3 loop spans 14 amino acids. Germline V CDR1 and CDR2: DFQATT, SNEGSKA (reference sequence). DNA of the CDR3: TGCAGTGCTATAACAGGACTTTGGGGTCAGCCCCAGCATTTT. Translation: CSAITGLWGQPQHF.

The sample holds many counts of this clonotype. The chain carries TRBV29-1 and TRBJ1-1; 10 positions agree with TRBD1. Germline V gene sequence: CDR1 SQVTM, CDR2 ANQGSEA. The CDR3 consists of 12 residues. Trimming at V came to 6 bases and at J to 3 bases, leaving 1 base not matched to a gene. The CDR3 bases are TGCAGCGTGGGGACAGGGGACACTGAAGCTTTCTTT. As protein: CSVGTGDTEAFF.

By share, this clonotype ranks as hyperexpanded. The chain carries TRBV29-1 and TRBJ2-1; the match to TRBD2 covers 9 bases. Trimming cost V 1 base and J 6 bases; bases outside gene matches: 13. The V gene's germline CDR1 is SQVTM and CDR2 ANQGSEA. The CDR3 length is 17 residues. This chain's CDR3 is CSVEVLAGVMMGNEQFF. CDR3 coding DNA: TGCAGCGTTGAAGTCTTAGCGGGGGTAATGATGGGCAATGAGCAGTTCTTC.

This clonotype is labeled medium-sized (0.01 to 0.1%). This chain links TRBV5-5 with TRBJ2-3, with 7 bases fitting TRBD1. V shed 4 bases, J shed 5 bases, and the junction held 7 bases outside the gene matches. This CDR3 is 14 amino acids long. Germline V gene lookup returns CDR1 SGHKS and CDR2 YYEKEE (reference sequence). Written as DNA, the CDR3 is TGTGCCAGCAGCGTCGGACAGGCTGAAGATACGCAGTATTTT. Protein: CASSVGQAEDTQYF.

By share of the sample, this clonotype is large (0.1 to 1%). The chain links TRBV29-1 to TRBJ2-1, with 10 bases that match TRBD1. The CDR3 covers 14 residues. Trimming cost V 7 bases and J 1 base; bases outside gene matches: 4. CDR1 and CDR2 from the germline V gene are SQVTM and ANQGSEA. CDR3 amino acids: CSGWTGGSYNEQFF. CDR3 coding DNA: TGCAGCGGCTGGACAGGGGGATCCTACAATGAGCAGTTCTTC.

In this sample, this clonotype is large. The CDR3 sequence: CASSQTSFGELFF. CDR3 DNA: TGTGCCAGTAGCCAAACTAGTTTCGGGGAGCTGTTTTTT. J is TRBJ2-2 and V is TRBV19; TRBD2 might be the D (5 bases). Trimming took off 6 bases at V and 7 bases at J, with 12 bases between the two ends. The germline V gene has CDR1 LNHDA and CDR2 SQIVND (reference sequence). The CDR3 consists of 13 residues.

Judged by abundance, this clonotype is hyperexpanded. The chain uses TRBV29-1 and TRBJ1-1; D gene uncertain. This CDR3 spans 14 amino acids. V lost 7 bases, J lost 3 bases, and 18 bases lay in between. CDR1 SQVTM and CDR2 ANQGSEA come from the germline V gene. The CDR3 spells CSALRSWADTEAFF. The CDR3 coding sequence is TGCAGCGCCCTAAGGTCGTGGGCGGACACTGAAGCTTTCTTT.

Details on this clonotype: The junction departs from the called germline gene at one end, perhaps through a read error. The CDR3 nucleotides read TGCGCCAGCAGCCTAGACAGCAATCAGCCCCAGCCTTTT. Translating it yields CASSLDSNQPQPF. The V and J genes are TRBV10-1 and TRBJ1-5; D perhaps matches TRBD1 (5 bases). Germline V gene data show CDR1 as WNHNN and CDR2 as SYGVQD (reference sequence). The CDR3 loop spans 13 amino acids.

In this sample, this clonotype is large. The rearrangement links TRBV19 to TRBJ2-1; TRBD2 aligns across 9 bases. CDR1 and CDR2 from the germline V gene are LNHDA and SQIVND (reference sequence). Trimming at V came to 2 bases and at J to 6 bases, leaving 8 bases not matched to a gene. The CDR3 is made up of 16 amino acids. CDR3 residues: CASSIIWAGGFNEQFF. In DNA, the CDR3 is TGTGCCAGTAGTATAATTTGGGCGGGGGGGTTCAATGAGCAGTTCTTC.

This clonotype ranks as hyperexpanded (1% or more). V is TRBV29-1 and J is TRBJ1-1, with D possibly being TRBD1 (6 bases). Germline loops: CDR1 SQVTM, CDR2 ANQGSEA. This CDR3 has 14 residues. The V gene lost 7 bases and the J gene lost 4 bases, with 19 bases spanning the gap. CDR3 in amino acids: CSGQLTGLGTEAFF. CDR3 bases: TGCAGCGGCCAATTAACAGGGTTGGGCACTGAAGCTTTCTTT.

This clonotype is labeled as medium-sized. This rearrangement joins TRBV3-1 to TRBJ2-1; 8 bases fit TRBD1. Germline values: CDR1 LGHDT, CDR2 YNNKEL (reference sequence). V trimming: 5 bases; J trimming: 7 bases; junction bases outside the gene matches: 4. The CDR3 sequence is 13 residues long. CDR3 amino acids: CASSYYRGNEQFF. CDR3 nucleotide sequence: TGTGCCAGCAGCTATTACAGGGGGAATGAGCAGTTCTTC.

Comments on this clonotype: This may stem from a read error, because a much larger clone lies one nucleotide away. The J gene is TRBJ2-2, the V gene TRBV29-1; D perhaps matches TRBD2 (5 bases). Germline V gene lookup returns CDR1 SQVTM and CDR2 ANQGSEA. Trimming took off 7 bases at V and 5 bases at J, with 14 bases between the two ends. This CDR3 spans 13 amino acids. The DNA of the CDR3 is TGCAGCGGAGAGCAAGGAGGAACCGGGGAGCTGTTTTTT. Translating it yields CSGEQGGTGELFF.

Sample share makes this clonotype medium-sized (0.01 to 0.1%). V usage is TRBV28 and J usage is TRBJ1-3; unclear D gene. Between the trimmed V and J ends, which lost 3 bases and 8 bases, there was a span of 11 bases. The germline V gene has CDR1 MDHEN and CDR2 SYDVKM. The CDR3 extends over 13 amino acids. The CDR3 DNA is TGTGCCAGCAGTTTGAGGCCAGAGGACACCATATATTTT. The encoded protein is CASSLRPEDTIYF.